This TCR beta chain comes out of a study of neoadjuvant anti-PD-1 for oral cavity cancer. Profiling relied on immunoSEQ multiplex PCR, and the TCRdb table lists in-frame clones only, not all of them. The sample includes 17,000 or so clones, 64% of them seen just once. CDR3 length: 15 residues. Trimming cost V 2 bases and J 1 base, with 14 bases left between them. CDR1 is SQVTM, CDR2 ANQGSEA, per germline. The sequencing here drew on PBMCs, taken before nivolumab (anti-PD-1) treatment. This chain joins TRBV29-1 and TRBJ1-2; TRBD1 might be the D (5 bases). This clonotype was obtained from a person aged 35 to 85 with oral cavity squamous cell carcinoma. Written as DNA, the CDR3 is TGCAGCGTTGAAATCCGGGGGAGTAATAACTATGGCTACACCTTC. Its translation: CSVEIRGSNNYGYTF.